Included here is one T cell receptor (beta chain) sequence, with context. The antigen it recognizes is unknown. Base qualities are not recorded, but no much larger clone differs from it by a single base. The entry originates in a study of T-cell memory formation after mild COVID-19 (dated by TCRdb to the early 2020s). For the study in its entirety: TCR sequence clusters from the two donors were largely donor specific. In two donors, T-cell clones that expanded and contracted after mild COVID-19 were followed by sequencing TCRalpha and TCRbeta repertoires longitudinally. Two young, previously healthy adult volunteers made up the cohort, one male and one female.

PBMCs were isolated by Ficoll-Paque density gradient centrifugation. The reads were generated on an Illumina NovaSeq 6000. Using 5'RACE with constant-segment primers, TCRalpha and TCRbeta cDNA libraries were constructed, with sample barcodes and unique molecular identifiers added in the process. RNA was extracted from every sample with Trizol reagent. Amplification of the libraries took two PCR steps, and the second step added a second sample barcode plus Illumina TruSeq adapters. Libraries were sequenced on an Illumina NovaSeq with 2 x 150 bp paired-end reads. Per the source publication's procedure: Demultiplexing of reads and collapsing into UMI-guided consensus sequences were performed with migec v1.2.7. Using mixcr v2.1.11, UMI consensuses were aligned to TRA and TRB V and J templates and then assembled into clonotypes. Clonotypes were classified as expanded or contracted when called significant by both edgeR and NoisET, with noise models trained on biological replicates. For edgeR calls, a false discovery rate-adjusted p below 0.01 and a log2 fold-change threshold of 1 were applied. As an exploratory analysis of dynamics, max-normalized trajectories of the 1000 most abundant clonotypes were examined by PCA with hierarchical clustering. Each responding clone was given a CD4 or CD8 phenotype based on the CD4+ and CD8+ repertoires, which had been sequenced separately. TCRdb handled the public reads itself, with Q25 trimming in fastp and clone calling in MiXCR, and kept productive beta chains. Each entry merges the rows of one CDR3 protein and shows their most common DNA and genes. The authors' filters were not applied to this entry. This sample comprises 470,000 or so distinct CDR3 sequences, 25% of them detected only once. The top ten clonotypes cover approximately 12% of the sample.

V and J lose 6 bases and 4 bases, and a span of 15 bases separates them. The CDR3 has 15 amino acids, counting the end cysteine and phenylalanine. Just CDR3 DNA is preserved here, 45 bases in frame from base 1. Beyond this particular receptor, the publication reports: Clones contracting from day 15 to 85 had balanced CD4/CD8 phenotypes, while a second wave expanding from day 15 to 37 was biased towards CD4+. The study included only a couple of mild cases, and larger cohorts that include severe cases with pre-infection samples were judged to be necessary. Some responding clones were detected in pre-infection memory, suggesting pre-existing cross-reactive memory T cells joined the SARS-CoV-2 response. Contracting CD4+ clones turned up mainly in the CM and EM memory subsets, whereas EMRA was where CD8+ clones were enriched. Whether the second-wave clones peaking on day 37 were SARS-CoV-2 specific was not confirmed.

The sequence is built from TRBV12-3 or TRBV12-4 and TRBJ1-4, with TRBD1 as a weak D call on 5 bases. Material for sequencing was PBMCs or a T cell subset sorted from them (not recorded which). The sequence derives from an adult woman who had mild COVID-19 (a few samples of this study predate the infection). The sample titles of this study are shuffled in the database, so cell type and time point are left out; the donor was told from shared clones. The CDR3 in this case is CASSSEGQGNEKLFF. The DNA sequence follows: TGTGCCAGCAGCTCTGAGGGGCAGGGTAATGAAAAACTGTTTTTT.